This TCR beta chain was captured in a study of T cells after yellow fever vaccination. Findings of the study overall: Weaker, the secondary response had a peak occurring faster, on day 5 versus 15. Booster samples showed a return of most primary-vaccination clones (roughly 96% CD4, around 88% CD8). Across the CD4 and CD8 compartments, a small share of clonotypes was present in both.

This clonotype was picked up many times. What it binds is unknown. A universal primer site and UMIs were added as TCR cDNA was made by 5'RACE template switching. TCRdb itself ran the 5' RACE reads through MiXCR, one entry per CDR3 protein. Seen here are around 600,000 distinct CDR3 sequences, roughly an eighth observed once, and the top ten hold 15%. The specimen comprised PBMCs, sampled on the day of the yellow fever booster vaccination. The sequence derives from a man aged 30 to 39 who received the YFV17D yellow fever vaccine.

CDR3 sequence: CASSGGASSYNEQFF. In DNA form, the CDR3 reads TGTGCCAGCTCCGGTGGGGCTAGCTCTTACAATGAGCAGTTCTTC. The chain links TRBV6-1 to TRBJ2-1; tentatively, D is TRBD1 or TRBD2 (5 bases each). This CDR3 is 15 amino acids long. Germline lookup yields CDR1 MNHNS and CDR2 SASEGT. Trimming stripped 8 bases from V and 4 bases from J, with 18 bases between.